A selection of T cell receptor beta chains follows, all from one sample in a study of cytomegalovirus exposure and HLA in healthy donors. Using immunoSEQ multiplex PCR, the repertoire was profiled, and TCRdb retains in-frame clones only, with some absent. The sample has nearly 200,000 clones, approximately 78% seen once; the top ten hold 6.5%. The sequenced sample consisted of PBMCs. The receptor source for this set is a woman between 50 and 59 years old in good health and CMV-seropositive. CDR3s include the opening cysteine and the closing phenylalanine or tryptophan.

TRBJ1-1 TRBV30 CAWRTTGQGALGPEAFF
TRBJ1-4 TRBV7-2 CASSRTGTEKLFF
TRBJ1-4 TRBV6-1 CASRSLQGSNEKLFF
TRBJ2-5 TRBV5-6 CASTIGASGAQYF
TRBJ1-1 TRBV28 CASSFGGIEAFF
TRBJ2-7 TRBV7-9 CAIELSAGGSEQYF
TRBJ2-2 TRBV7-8 CASTPRQSLNTGELFF
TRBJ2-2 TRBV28 CASRSDRGVDTGELFF
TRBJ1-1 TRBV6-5 CASSGGNTEAFF
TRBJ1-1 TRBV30 CAWSEWTGGTEAFF
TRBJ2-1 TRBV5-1 CASSFTSGYNNEQFF
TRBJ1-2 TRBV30 CAWTAQRNYGYTF
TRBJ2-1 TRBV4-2 CASSQPVGGREQFF
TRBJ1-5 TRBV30 CAWGQGIGSNQPQHF
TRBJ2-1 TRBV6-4 CASSTTGYNGQFF
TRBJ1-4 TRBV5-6 CASSGWAKEKLFF
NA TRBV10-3 CAIGDRRVRDEQYF
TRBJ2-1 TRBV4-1 CASSQTSGSVYEQFF
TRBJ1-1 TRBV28 CASSSTGAGNTEAFF
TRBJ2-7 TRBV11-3 CASSLTGNEQYF
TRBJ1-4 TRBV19 CASSGIRQEKLFF
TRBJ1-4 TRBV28 CASRLSATNEKLFF
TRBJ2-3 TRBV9 CASSPPASADTQYF
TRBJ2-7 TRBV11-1 CASSLMGQGAYEQYF
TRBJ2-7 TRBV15 CATSRDLTTSGIVEQYF
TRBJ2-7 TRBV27 CASSPAFRASYEQYF
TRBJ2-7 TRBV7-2 CASSLAQGAEEQYF
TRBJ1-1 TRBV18 CASSPMWLNTEAFF
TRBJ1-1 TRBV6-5 CVAGGVTEAFF
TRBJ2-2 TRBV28 CASSPRRGPGELFF
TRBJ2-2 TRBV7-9 CASSLGGLANTGELFF
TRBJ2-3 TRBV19 CASSIQAGGTDTQYF
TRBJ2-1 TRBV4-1 CASSQAGGSYNEQFF
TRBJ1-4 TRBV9 CASSGGLGAREKLFF
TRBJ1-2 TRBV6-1 CASSEPLEGKGSRLGYTF
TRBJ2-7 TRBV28 CASSSPPSPSGSLYEQYF
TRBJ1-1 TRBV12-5 CASAADRITGPGEAFF
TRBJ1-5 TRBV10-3 CAISDGQGGTQPQHF
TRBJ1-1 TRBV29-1 CSVEYRENTEAFF
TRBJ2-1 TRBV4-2 CASSQGLAEFNEQFF
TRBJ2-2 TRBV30 CAWSVRLAGVVGELFF
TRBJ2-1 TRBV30 CAWGTSGRLYEQFF
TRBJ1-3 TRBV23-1 CASSQKDRAPGNTIYF
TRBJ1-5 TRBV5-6 CASSWGGVTGNQPQHF
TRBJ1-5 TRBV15 CATSPRAGAPGGYQPQHF
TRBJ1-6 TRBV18 CASSPGQGTSYNSPLHF
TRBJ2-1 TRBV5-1 CASSLKRGGVSSYNEQFF
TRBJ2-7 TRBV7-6 CASSAGLGGFSYEQYF
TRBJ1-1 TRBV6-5 CASSVLPDTEAFF
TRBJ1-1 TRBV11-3 CASSFSVGTEAFF
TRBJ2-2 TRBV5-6 CASSLVGSGAGELFF
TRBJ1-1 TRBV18 CASSRGQGMNTEAFF
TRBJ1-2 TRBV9 CASTQSGQLNYGYTF
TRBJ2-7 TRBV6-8 CASGRTGRLPYEQYF